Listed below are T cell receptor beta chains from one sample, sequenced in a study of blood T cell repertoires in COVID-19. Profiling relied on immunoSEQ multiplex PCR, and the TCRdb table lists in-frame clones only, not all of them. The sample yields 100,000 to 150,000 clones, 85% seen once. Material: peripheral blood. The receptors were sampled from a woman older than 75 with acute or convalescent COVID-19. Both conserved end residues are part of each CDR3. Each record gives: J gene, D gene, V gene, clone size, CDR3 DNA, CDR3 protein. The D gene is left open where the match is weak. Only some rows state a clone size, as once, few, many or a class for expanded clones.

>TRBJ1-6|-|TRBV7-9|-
TGTGCCAGCAGCTTAGACCTGAGTTCCCTCCACTTT
CASSLDLSSLHF
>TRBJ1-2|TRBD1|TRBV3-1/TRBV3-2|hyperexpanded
TGTGCCAGCAGCCAAAATAGGGGACAGGGGACCTATGGCTACACCTTC
CASSQNRGQGTYGYTF
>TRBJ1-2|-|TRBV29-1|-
TGCAGCGCCGACAGGTACTATGGCTACACCTTC
CSADRYYGYTF
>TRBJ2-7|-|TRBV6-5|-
TGTGCCAGCAGTTACTCGGGGGGATCTTACGAGCAGTACTTC
CASSYSGGSYEQYF
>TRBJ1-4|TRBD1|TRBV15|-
TGTGCCACCAACGACAGGGTGAATGAAAAACTGTTTTTT
CATNDRVNEKLFF
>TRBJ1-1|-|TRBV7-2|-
TGTGCCAGCAGCTTAGACGGGACTTACACTGAAGCTTTCTTT
CASSLDGTYTEAFF
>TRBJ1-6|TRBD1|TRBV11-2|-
TGTGCCAGCAGCTTATACGGGACAGCATCGGGTTCACCCCTCCACTTT
CASSLYGTASGSPLHF
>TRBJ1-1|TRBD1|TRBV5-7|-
TGTGCCAGCAGCTCCTCGGGACAGGGGACGAGTGTGAACACTGAAGCTTTCTTT
CASSSSGQGTSVNTEAFF
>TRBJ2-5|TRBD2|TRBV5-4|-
TGTGCCAGCAGCTTGACTAGCGGGCAAGAGACCCAGTACTTC
CASSLTSGQETQYF
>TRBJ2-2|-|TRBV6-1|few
TGTGCCAGCAGTGAGGGGGCAGGGCGCGGCACCGGGGAGCTGTTTTTT
CASSEGAGRGTGELFF
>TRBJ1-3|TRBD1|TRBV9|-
TGTGCCAGCAGCACAGGGGATGGAAACACCATATATTTT
CASSTGDGNTIYF
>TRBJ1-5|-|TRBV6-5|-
TGTGCCAGCCTAGCCATGAATCAGCCCCAGCATTTT
CASLAMNQPQHF
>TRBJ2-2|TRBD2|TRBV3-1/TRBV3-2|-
TGTGCCAGCAGCCGCGGACTAGCGGGGGTCACCGGGGAGCTGTTTTTT
CASSRGLAGVTGELFF